This record concerns one T cell receptor beta chain sequence. This CDR3 region has 16 residues. Germline V gene sequence: CDR1 SGHRS, CDR2 YFSETQ. With 4 bases removed from V and 1 base from J, the gap between germline ends came to 17 bases. Only in-frame clones appear in the TCRdb table, and some are missing; sequencing was by immunoSEQ multiplex PCR. Of approximately 220,000 clones listed, roughly 94% are singletons. These data are taken from a study of control samples from healthy donors and cancer patients. Sequencing used blood. The clonotype originates from a middle-aged man in good health. V and J are TRBV5-1 and TRBJ1-1, with D unresolved. Written as DNA, the CDR3 is TGCGCCAGCAGCGTGGAGGTCCTCAGTTCGAACACTGAAGCTTTCTTT. Translation: CASSVEVLSSNTEAFF.